Here is one TCR beta chain with its context. Its target is not known. Measured with immunoSEQ multiplex PCR; TCRdb has only the in-frame clones, and not every one. The sample consists of 550,000 to 700,000 clones, 73% of them appearing once. Germline V lookup: CDR1 WNHNN, CDR2 SYGVQD (reference sequence). Losses at the gene ends were 5 bases for V and 4 bases for J; bases not matched to a gene: 4. CDR3 length: 13 residues. This specimen comes from a study of shared clonotypes between healthy human individuals. On the study more broadly: The study used three CD4 naive, three CD4 memory, two CD8 naive and one CD8 memory plate per donor. Study outcomes and limitations: Larger estimated richness was generally seen in naive subsets than in memory subsets. Sampling covered nothing but blood. Tissue TCR repertoires likely differ from those found in blood.

V usage is TRBV10-1 and J usage is TRBJ2-7; 8 bases fit TRBD1. The TCR comes from a woman in her thirties in good health. The sequencing sample was made of memory CD4+ T cells sorted from blood. The subset: CD45RA-negative fraction. CDR3 protein: CASSKTGAYEQYF. CDR3 nucleotides: TGCGCCAGCAGTAAGACAGGGGCGTACGAGCAGTACTTC.